This entry describes one T cell receptor beta chain. The antigen is unknown. Individual cDNA molecules were tagged with unique molecular identifiers, the study reported. TCRdb redid the calling of the 5' RACE reads with MiXCR, one entry per CDR3 protein. The table shows fewer than 65,000 distinct CDR3 sequences, with about a tenth occurring only once. This entry belongs to a study of early T cells in non-severe SARS-CoV-2 infection. Notes on the study in general: Private and CD4 specificities were missed by VDJdb matching, which favored anti-spike CD8 responses.

This CDR3 spans 13 amino acids. Germline-derived CDR1 and CDR2 are KGHDR and SFDVKD. V was trimmed by 4 bases and J by 2 bases, leaving 5 bases between them. The sample taken for sequencing was whole blood. The chain joins TRBV24-1 to TRBJ2-1; no clear D gene. The sequence was collected from an adult who was a healthcare worker with PCR-confirmed SARS-CoV-2 infection or an uninfected control (not recorded which). CDR3: CATSDPTYNEQFF. DNA for the CDR3: TGTGCCACCAGTGACCCCACCTACAATGAGCAGTTCTTC.